These 8 T cell receptor beta chains were sequenced from one sample in a study of cytomegalovirus exposure and HLA in healthy donors. The PCR employed 60 Vbeta primers together with 13 Jbeta primers. Sequenced by immunoSEQ multiplex PCR; TCRdb stores in-frame clones only, minus some. The top ten clones hold about 0.8% of a sample with under 130,000 clones, approximately 16% of them seen once. Sequencing was performed on PBMCs. The receptors here all came from a female donor in good health and CMV-seronegative.

The sample holds a few counts of this clone. The V gene is TRBV29-1, the J gene TRBJ2-5, with unresolved D. CDR1 is SQVTM, CDR2 ANQGSEA, per germline. V was cut by 4 bases and J by 2 bases, with 8 bases left in between. The CDR3 has 12 residues. Here the CDR3 reads CSVGPRQETQYF. Written as DNA, the CDR3 is TGCAGCGTTGGACCCAGGCAAGAGACCCAGTACTTC. Variable domain in full (rest from reference TRBV29-1 and TRBJ2-5): SAVISQKPSRDICQRGTSLTIQCQVDSQVTMMFWYRQQPGQSLTLIATANQGSEATYESGFVIDKFPISRPNLTFSTLTVSNMSPEDSSIYLCSVGPRQETQYFGPGTRLLVL.

The rearrangement links TRBV25-1 to TRBJ1-1; weak D call: TRBD1 (5 bases). This CDR3 comprises 13 residues. Per the germline V gene, CDR1 is MGHDK and CDR2 is SYGVNS. V lost 0 bases, J lost 10 bases, and 12 bases lay in between. The CDR3 here is CASSEYGVGGAFF. CDR3 DNA: TGTGCCAGCAGTGAATATGGGGTGGGGGGAGCTTTCTTT.

This clone was observed a handful of times. The chain is built from TRBV6-5 and TRBJ2-5; 9 positions agree with TRBD2. The CDR3 spans 12 residues. The germline V gene has CDR1 MNHEY and CDR2 SVGAGI. Germline trimming cut 8 bases from V and 7 bases from J; bases unmatched to any gene: 5. This CDR3 reads CASGTSLGTQYF. Written as DNA, the CDR3 is TGTGCCAGCGGGACTAGCCTGGGGACCCAGTACTTC.

The gene calls are TRBV5-1 and TRBJ2-1, with TRBD2 matching over 11 bases. V shed 4 bases, J shed 3 bases, and the junction held 6 bases outside the gene matches. The germline V gene has CDR1 SGHRS and CDR2 YFSETQ. The CDR3 sequence is 16 residues long. In DNA, the CDR3 is TGCGCCAGCAGCCACACCGGGACTAGCGGCTACAATGAGCAGTTCTTC. Encoded protein: CASSHTGTSGYNEQFF.

This clone was counted a few times. The CDR3 protein is CASSDEVGELFF. CDR3 DNA: TGTGCCAGCAGTGACGAGGTCGGGGAGCTGTTTTTT. The chain links TRBV2 to TRBJ2-2; D call uncertain. The CDR3 is 12 residues long. Germline CDR1 and CDR2: SNHLY and FYNNEI. The ends were cut back, 3 bases at V and 7 bases at J, with 6 bases in the middle.

This clone was picked up a small number of times. The V gene is TRBV30, the J gene TRBJ1-1, with 12 bases identical to TRBD1. V trimming: 5 bases; J trimming: 4 bases; junction bases outside the gene matches: 5. The CDR3 is 14 residues long. CDR1 and CDR2 (germline): GTSNPN, SVGIG (reference sequence). CDR3 amino acids: CAWGGTGGPTEAFF. CDR3 nucleotide sequence: TGTGCCTGGGGGGGGACAGGGGGCCCCACTGAAGCTTTCTTT.

This sequence joins TRBV18 and TRBJ2-1, with D hard to call. From germline, CDR1 is KGHSH and CDR2 LQKENI. The ends were cut back, 3 bases at V and 7 bases at J, with 7 bases in the middle. The CDR3 has 12 residues. The CDR3 nucleotides are TGTGCCAGCTCACCGGGCCCGAATGAGCAGTTCTTC. It encodes CASSPGPNEQFF.

V gene TRBV19 combines with J gene TRBJ1-5; TRBD1 aligns across 7 bases. Germline CDR1 is LNHDA and CDR2 is SQIVND (reference sequence). The CDR3 loop spans 16 amino acids. The trim removed 6 bases at V and 2 bases at J, leaving 10 bases unmatched. The CDR3 bases are TGTGCCAGTAGAGATAGCGGCACAGGGGGCAATCAGCCCCAGCATTTT. Translation: CASRDSGTGGNQPQHF. Using reference TRBV19 and TRBJ1-5 for the parts outside the CDR3, the full variable domain is DGGITQSPKYLFRKEGQNVTLSCEQNLNHDAMYWYRQDPGQGLRLIYYSQIVNDFQKGDIAEGYSVSREKKESFPLTVTSAQKNPTAFYLCASRDSGTGGNQPQHFGDGTRLSIL.